These T cell receptor beta chains were read from a single sample in a study of blood T cells in healthy people across ages. Via MiXCR, TCRdb re-called the 5' RACE reads, giving one row per CDR3 protein. The sample yields roughly 680,000 distinct CDR3 sequences, around 48% seen once. Sequenced sample: blood. These receptors all come from a woman between 55 and 75 years old in good health. The CDR3 runs from the conserved cysteine through the conserved F or W. D genes are given only for firm matches. Not all rows give a size; the values are once, few, many and, for expanded clones, a class.

CDR3 | DNA | J | D | size | V
CASSRAGGRYEQYF | TGTGCCAGCAGTAGAGCCGGGGGGAGGTACGAGCAGTACTTC | TRBJ2-7 | TRBD2 | NA | TRBV28
CASSTGQGANYGYTF | TGTGCCAGCAGCACCGGACAGGGGGCTAACTATGGCTACACCTTC | TRBJ1-2 | TRBD1 | few | TRBV7-2
CASSHQDRNYGYTF | TGTGCCAGCAGCCACCAGGACAGGAACTATGGCTACACCTTC | TRBJ1-2 | TRBD1 | NA | TRBV3-1
CASRGQACEQYF | TGTGCCAGCAGGGGACAGGCTTGCGAGCAGTACTTC | TRBJ2-7 | TRBD1 | few | TRBV2
CASSLVSSSLRDRDNEQFF | TGTGCCAGCAGCTTAGTCTCGTCAAGTCTGCGGGACAGGGACAATGAGCAGTTCTTC | TRBJ2-1 | TRBD1 | NA | TRBV7-2
CAFRTGRYEQYF | TGTGCCTTTAGGACAGGACGATACGAGCAGTACTTC | TRBJ2-7 | TRBD1 | NA | TRBV30
CSAPSSGTKPKGAEQYF | TGCAGTGCCCCATCATCCGGGACTAAACCCAAAGGGGCCGAGCAGTACTTC | TRBJ2-7 | TRBD2 | NA | TRBV20-1
CSASVREQFF | TGCAGTGCTAGCGTCCGGGAGCAGTTCTTC | TRBJ2-1 | NA | few | TRBV20-1
CASSRLLDGELFF | TGTGCCAGCAGCCGTTTGCTTGACGGGGAGCTGTTTTTT | TRBJ2-2 | NA | NA | TRBV12-3/TRBV12-4
CASSPLAEAPYEQYF | TGCGCCAGCAGCCCGTTAGCGGAGGCACCCTACGAGCAGTACTTC | TRBJ2-7 | NA | many | TRBV5-1
CASSQVPGVYGYTF | TGTGCCAGCAGCCAAGTCCCGGGGGTCTATGGCTACACCTTC | TRBJ1-2 | NA | few | TRBV3-1
CASSHFPRKSSYNEQFF | TGTGCCAGCAGTCACTTTCCCCGGAAGAGCTCCTACAATGAGCAGTTCTTC | TRBJ2-1 | NA | NA | TRBV2
CSARVSSGSTDTQYF | TGCAGTGCTAGAGTGTCTAGCGGAAGCACAGATACGCAGTATTTT | TRBJ2-3 | TRBD2 | NA | TRBV20-1
CSARGLAGVYNEQFF | TGCAGTGCTAGAGGACTAGCGGGAGTCTACAATGAGCAGTTCTTC | TRBJ2-1 | TRBD2 | NA | TRBV20-1
CSSPNPAGATDTQYF | TGCAGCTCCCCAAACCCAGCGGGAGCCACAGATACGCAGTATTTT | TRBJ2-3 | TRBD2 | few | TRBV29-1
CAISSSTGVLFF | TGTGCCATCAGTTCTTCCACCGGGGTGCTGTTTTTT | TRBJ2-2 | NA | NA | TRBV10-3
CASSLRGTADEQYF | TGCGCCAGCAGCTTGAGAGGGACAGCCGACGAGCAGTACTTC | TRBJ2-7 | TRBD1 | NA | TRBV5-1
CASSQDPGAVSTDTQYF | TGTGCCAGCAGCCAAGACCCGGGAGCGGTCAGCACAGATACGCAGTATTTT | TRBJ2-3 | NA | NA | TRBV4-2
CASSYSTLQGGEQYF | TGTGCCAGCAGTTACTCCACCTTACAGGGCGGAGAGCAGTACTTC | TRBJ2-7 | NA | NA | TRBV6-2/TRBV6-3
CASLGTGVNQPQHF | TGTGCCAGCCTTGGGACAGGGGTGAATCAGCCCCAGCATTTT | TRBJ1-5 | TRBD1 | NA | TRBV6-1
CASRRDTDTQYF | TGTGCCAGCAGACGAGACACAGATACGCAGTATTTT | TRBJ2-3 | NA | NA | TRBV12-3/TRBV12-4
CASSRPTSGRGLYNEQYF | TGTGCCAGCAGTCGTCCCACTAGCGGGAGGGGCCTCTACAATGAGCAGTACTTC | TRBJ2-7 | TRBD2 | NA | TRBV6-1
CASSERTSGSTWRETQYF | TGTGCCAGCAGCGAACGGACTAGCGGGAGTACGTGGAGAGAGACCCAGTACTTC | TRBJ2-5 | TRBD2 | NA | TRBV3-1
CASSLGGEPAYEQYF | TGTGCCAGCAGCTTAGGAGGGGAACCGGCCTACGAGCAGTACTTC | TRBJ2-7 | NA | NA | TRBV7-2
CSVGGTASYEQYF | TGCAGCGTGGGGGGGACAGCCTCCTACGAGCAGTACTTC | TRBJ2-7 | NA | NA | TRBV29-1
CASRGTGALYEQYF | TGTGCCAGCAGGGGGACAGGGGCCCTCTACGAGCAGTACTTC | TRBJ2-7 | TRBD1 | NA | TRBV6-1
CASSRRTGVGSEQFF | TGTGCCAGCAGCCGACGGACAGGGGTCGGTAGTGAGCAGTTCTTC | TRBJ2-1 | TRBD1 | NA | TRBV7-2
CASRMTGVNTEAFF | TGTGCCAGCAGAATGACCGGAGTGAACACTGAAGCTTTCTTT | TRBJ1-1 | NA | NA | TRBV5-4
CASSPGDSGIGGYTF | TGCGCCAGCAGCCCTGGGGACAGTGGTATCGGTGGCTACACCTTC | TRBJ1-2 | TRBD1 | NA | TRBV5-1
CASSFERTGGAYNEQFF | TGTGCCAGCAGTTTTGAGAGGACAGGGGGCGCCTACAATGAGCAGTTCTTC | TRBJ2-1 | TRBD1 | NA | TRBV28
CASSLGPGLRNGGAKNIQYF | TGTGCCAGCAGCTTAGGTCCCGGACTACGAAACGGCGGGGCCAAAAACATTCAGTACTTC | TRBJ2-4 | NA | once | TRBV7-2
CASSRTGTGDYEQYF | TGTGCCAGCAGCCGCACCGGGACAGGGGACTACGAGCAGTACTTC | TRBJ2-7 | TRBD1 | once | TRBV6-2/TRBV6-3
CAISGGDRGDYEQYF | TGTGCCATCAGTGGGGGTGACAGGGGGGACTACGAGCAGTACTTC | TRBJ2-7 | TRBD1 | NA | TRBV10-3
CSVALVDEQFF | TGCAGCGTTGCCCTAGTGGATGAGCAGTTCTTC | TRBJ2-1 | NA | few | TRBV29-1
CASSLEGGESPLGFILLNCDIQYF | TGTGCCAGCAGCTTAGAGGGGGGGGAGAGCCCGCTCGGGTTCATTTTGTTGAATTGTGACATTCAGTACTTC | TRBJ2-4 | NA | few | TRBV3-1
CSASADMSTETQYF | TGCAGTGCTAGCGCTGACATGTCCACAGAGACCCAGTACTTC | TRBJ2-5 | NA | NA | TRBV20-1
CASRQDNNKNYGYTF | TGTGCCAGCAGACAGGACAACAATAAAAACTATGGCTACACCTTC | TRBJ1-2 | NA | many | TRBV27